This T cell receptor beta chain was identified during a study of CD8+CD57+ T cells in acquired aplastic anemia. Study context: Across the sorted CD4+ and CD8+ cells, DNA amounts averaged roughly 3 ug.

Profiles of TCR beta VDJ and CDR3 were generated from a genomic DNA template. TCRdb re-analysed the reads in MiXCR, keeping a single row per CDR3 protein. This table holds around 150,000 distinct CDR3 sequences, 40% to 60% found once. The authors sequenced patients whose flow cytometry had shown CD8+CD57+ cell expansion. Patients, without exception, had severe acquired aplastic anemia. Details on this clonotype: Its specificity is unknown.

Regarding the study as a whole: Sharing between patients and controls was observed for some 27 CD8+ CDR3 sequences.

The clonotype was recovered from a human donor with aplastic anemia. Sequencing input: sorted CD4+, CD8+, or CD8+CD57+ T cells (not recorded which) from PBMCs.

CDR3: CATSHLDTQYF. The CDR3 coding sequence is TGTGCCACCAGCCACTTAGATACGCAGTATTTT. The chain recombines TRBV15 with TRBJ2-3; the D is unclear. Trimming removed 5 bases from V and 5 bases from J, with 5 bases in between. This CDR3 has 11 residues. Germline V gene data show CDR1 as LNHNV and CDR2 as YYDKDF (reference sequence).